This entry is about one T cell receptor beta chain. This clone is categorized as large (0.1 to 1%). Its antigen specificity is not known. The junction does not match germline at one end; this may be a read error. These data are taken from a study of ipilimumab plus nivolumab after autologous stem cell transplantation (dated by TCRdb to the early 2020s). General notes on the study: The median number of doses that trial patients received was 5 for ipilimumab and fewer than 10 for nivolumab. The DLBCL cohort included primary refractory and relapsed disease, with 18-month progression-free survival of around 88% and 27% respectively. Patients undergoing autologous transplant for high-risk diffuse large B cell lymphoma, mature T cell lymphoma, or multiple myeloma were enrolled in the trial. The intent-to-treat population of the trial was made up of some 36 patients.

Libraries came from the immunoSEQ multiplex PCR assay. In its TCRdb copy, this immuneACCESS table keeps in-frame sequences only and misses some clones. Where compared with another copy, unresolved V genes explain less than half of these, and the others have no known cause. Counted in this sample were about 15,000 clones; around 68% of them appeared once. Jointly, the top ten make up less than 25% of the sample. General study outcomes and caveats: The authors concluded that, as post-transplant consolidation, combined checkpoint inhibition appeared tolerable. The authors stated that profiles of the T cell receptor repertoire, regulatory T cell phenotype and gut microbiota provided a biologic rationale for studying this approach further.

CDR1 and CDR2 were assigned from the germline V gene as SGHDT and YYEEEE. The CDR3 goes from the cysteine to the phenylalanine over 15 residues. The entry retains the CDR3 DNA only, 45 bases that are in frame from base 1. Starting 14 to 28 days after the autologous transplant, patients began checkpoint therapy, which included ipilimumab at 1 mg/kg intravenously on day 1 of selected weeks. Patients received nivolumab at 3 mg/kg intravenously on day 1 of weeks 1, 4, 7, 10, and every two weeks through week 26. The study was a Phase Ib clinical trial testing combined checkpoint inhibition with ipilimumab and nivolumab as consolidation after autologous stem cell transplantation.

The chain couples TRBV5-6 to TRBJ1-2, and possibly TRBD1, on 5 matching bases. Source: PBMCs, taken in a trial of ipilimumab plus nivolumab as post-transplant consolidation. The source is a male donor with diffuse large B-cell lymphoma. The DNA is as follows: TGTGCCAGCAGCTTATTCGCAGAGGGTAGGCCCAGGGAGAACTTC. This yields the protein CASSLFAEGRPRENF.